A selection of T cell receptor beta chains follows, all from one sample in a study of blood T cell repertoires in COVID-19. Sequenced by immunoSEQ multiplex PCR; TCRdb stores in-frame clones only, minus some. The top ten clones hold 25% to 30% of a sample with 120,000 or so clones, around 91% of them seen once. The sequenced material came from peripheral blood. The source of these receptors is an older man with active or convalescent COVID-19. CDR3s include the opening cysteine and the closing phenylalanine or tryptophan. D genes are given only for firm matches. Only part of the rows carry a size: once, few, many, or a class if the clone is expanded.

D: -; size: -; J: TRBJ2-7; V: TRBV28; DNA: TGTGCCAGCAGTTTGTTTGCGGGGATAACACGCTCCTACGAGCAGTACTTC; CDR3: CASSLFAGITRSYEQYF
D: TRBD1; size: -; J: TRBJ2-2; V: TRBV28; DNA: TGTGCCAGCAGTACACCGGACAGGATGAACACCGGGGAGCTGTTTTTT; CDR3: CASSTPDRMNTGELFF
D: TRBD1; size: -; J: TRBJ2-7; V: TRBV24-1; DNA: TGTGCCACCCGAACCTGCCCAGGGGGATGGTCTGGCGAGCAGTACTTC; CDR3: CATRTCPGGWSGEQYF
D: TRBD2; size: -; J: TRBJ2-3; V: TRBV25-1; DNA: TGTGCCAGCAGTGACGGGACTAGCAAGACGCAGTATTTT; CDR3: CASSDGTSKTQYF
D: -; size: -; J: TRBJ1-1; V: TRBV28; DNA: TGTGCCAGCAGTATAGGGACAGAAGCTTTCTTT; CDR3: CASSIGTEAFF
D: TRBD1; size: -; J: TRBJ2-7; V: TRBV9; DNA: TGTGCCAGCAGCGACAGGGCAGGGGGTAACGAGCAGTACTTC; CDR3: CASSDRAGGNEQYF
D: -; size: -; J: TRBJ1-4; V: TRBV7-2; DNA: TGTGCCAGCAAGCAAAACAGGGTCGGGGAAAAACTGTTTTTT; CDR3: CASKQNRVGEKLFF
D: -; size: -; J: TRBJ1-2; V: TRBV12-3/TRBV12-4; DNA: TGTGCCAGCAGTTTAGGCGCTAACTATGGCTACACCTTC; CDR3: CASSLGANYGYTF
D: TRBD1; size: few; J: TRBJ1-1; V: TRBV19; DNA: TGTGCCAGTAGTAGGACAGGGTCTTCTGAAGCTTTCTTT; CDR3: CASSRTGSSEAFF
D: TRBD2; size: -; J: TRBJ2-1; V: TRBV5-1; DNA: TGCGCCAGCAGCTTGACTAGCGGCCTACGTACCAATGAGCAGTTCTTC; CDR3: CASSLTSGLRTNEQFF
D: -; size: -; J: TRBJ1-3; V: TRBV16; DNA: TGTGCCAGCAGCCAATCGGCGCCGGGGGCTGGAAACACCATATATTTT; CDR3: CASSQSAPGAGNTIYF
D: -; size: -; J: TRBJ2-3; V: TRBV28; DNA: TGTGCCAGCAGTTTACTAGCAGCTAGCACAGATACGCAGTATTTT; CDR3: CASSLLAASTDTQYF
D: -; size: -; J: TRBJ1-4; V: TRBV28; DNA: TGTGCCAGCAGTCCGGGGGATACTAATGAAAAACTGTTTTTT; CDR3: CASSPGDTNEKLFF
D: TRBD2; size: -; J: TRBJ2-3; V: TRBV24-1; DNA: TGTGCCACCAGTGGATTTGGTTCTAGCGGGATAGATACGCAGTATTTT; CDR3: CATSGFGSSGIDTQYF
D: TRBD2; size: once; J: TRBJ2-5; V: TRBV19; DNA: TGTGCCAGTAGTCTGGGGGGGAACACTCGGAAGACCCAGTACTTC; CDR3: CASSLGGNTRKTQYF
D: TRBD2; size: -; J: TRBJ2-3; V: TRBV7-9; DNA: TGTGCCAGCAGTGCTTCCGGGACTAGCGCGAAGTATTTT; CDR3: CASSASGTSAKYF
D: TRBD1; size: -; J: TRBJ2-6; V: TRBV3-1/TRBV3-2; DNA: TGTGCCAGCAGCCAAGGACAGGGCTCTGGGGCCAACGTCCTGACTTTC; CDR3: CASSQGQGSGANVLTF
D: TRBD1; size: -; J: TRBJ1-6; V: TRBV7-2; DNA: TGTGCCAGCAGCTCGGGACAGGGGGCAACACCCCTCCACTTT; CDR3: CASSSGQGATPLHF